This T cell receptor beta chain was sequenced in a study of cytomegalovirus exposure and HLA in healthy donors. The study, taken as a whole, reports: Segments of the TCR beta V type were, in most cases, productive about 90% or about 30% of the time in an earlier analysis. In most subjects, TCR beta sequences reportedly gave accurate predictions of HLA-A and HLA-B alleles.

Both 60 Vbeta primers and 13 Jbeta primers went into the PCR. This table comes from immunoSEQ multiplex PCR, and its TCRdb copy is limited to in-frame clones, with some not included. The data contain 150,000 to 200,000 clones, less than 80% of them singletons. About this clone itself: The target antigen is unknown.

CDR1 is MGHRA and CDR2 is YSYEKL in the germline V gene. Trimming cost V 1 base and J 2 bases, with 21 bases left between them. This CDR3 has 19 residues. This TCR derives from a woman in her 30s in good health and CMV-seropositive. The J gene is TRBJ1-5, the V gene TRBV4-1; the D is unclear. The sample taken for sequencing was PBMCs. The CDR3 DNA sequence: TGCGCCAGCAGCCAAGTCCCATATTTGGTCTTCGGTGGCAATCAGCCCCAGCATTTT. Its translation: CASSQVPYLVFGGNQPQHF.